The clone carrying this T cell receptor beta chain showed up many times. This entry belongs to a study of regulatory T cells in long-lasting Graves disease. Documented time point: newly diagnosed GD, antithyroid drugs for less than 3 months. The TCR library used RNA extracted from PBMCs. To make TCR beta libraries, researchers used iRepertoire HTBI primers and Arm-PCR of CDR3 regions. TCRdb independently ran MiXCR on the multiplex PCR reads; one entry per CDR3 protein. The sample shows around 240,000 distinct CDR3 sequences, around 18% of them seen only once. The CDR3 is made up of 11 amino acids. V was shortened by 4 bases and J by 6 bases, with 10 bases between the two germline ends. Germline CDR1 and CDR2: SQVTM and ANQGSEA. The sample also formed part of further work on T cells in Graves' hyperthyroidism and ophthalmopathy. That study adds: Newly diagnosed hyperthyroidism patients aged 18 to 65 years had disease lasting under 2 months. The HTBI primer set was used in a first-round RT-PCR of the TCR CDR3. Most clonotypes that expanded in the thyroid above 0.001 also showed up in blood. Ophthalmopathy was told apart from stable hyperthyroidism by a 13 V-J model.

This chain links TRBV29-1 with TRBJ2-7; D is uncertain. The TCR comes from a young woman with Graves disease. The specimen was peripheral blood mononuclear cells (PBMCs), collected at new diagnosis, from a patient treated with antithyroid drugs. DNA of the CDR3: TGCAGCGTTGCCCCCATGGGCGAGCAGTACTTC. Protein product: CSVAPMGEQYF.